A selection of T cell receptor beta chains follows, all from one sample in a study of identical twins. Each CDR3 protein gets one entry after TCRdb re-called the 5' RACE reads with MiXCR. The table includes 1.5 million or so distinct CDR3 sequences, about 30% detected once. Sequencing used cord blood. Receptor source: a newborn girl in good health. The CDR3 runs from the conserved cysteine through the conserved F or W. D genes are given only for firm matches. Rows may omit the clone size; those that give it use once, few, many or a size class.

>TRBJ2-5|few|.|TRBV2
TGTGCCAGCAGTGATCGGCCGGAAGGCCAAGAGACCCAGTACTTC
CASSDRPEGQETQYF
>TRBJ1-6|.|.|TRBV5-1
TGCGCCAGCAGCTTGACGGTACAAAATTCACCCCTCCACTTT
CASSLTVQNSPLHF
>TRBJ1-1|few|.|TRBV10-2
TGCGCCAGCAGTGAATGGAAACAGAACACTGAAGCTTTCTTT
CASSEWKQNTEAFF
>TRBJ2-7|many|TRBD2|TRBV18
TGTGCCAGCTCACTGGCGGGACTAGCGGGCGGTCCCCTCGTCGAGCAGTACTTC
CASSLAGLAGGPLVEQYF
>TRBJ2-7|.|.|TRBV4-2
TGTGCCAGCAGCCATGGTCTGTATAGCTCCTACGAGCAGTACTTC
CASSHGLYSSYEQYF
>TRBJ2-7|few|TRBD1|TRBV28
TGTGCCAGCACCCCCGGGACAGGGAGGAACGAGCAGTACTTC
CASTPGTGRNEQYF
>TRBJ2-4|.|TRBD2|TRBV12-3/TRBV12-4
TGTGCCAGCAGTTTAGGGGAGGGACTGATAGCCAAAAACATTCAGTACTTC
CASSLGEGLIAKNIQYF
>TRBJ2-6|few|.|TRBV6-6
TGTGCCAGCAGTTACGGCCGGGCTGGGGCCAACGTCCTGACTTTC
CASSYGRAGANVLTF
>TRBJ2-5|few|.|TRBV2
TGTGCCAGCGAAAAATCGCAGGGACGAATGGAGCAGTACTTC
CASEKSQGRMEQYF
>TRBJ1-5|.|.|TRBV5-8
TGTGCCAGCAGCTTGCAAAATAGGGACTTTTTTCTAGGCAATCAGCCCCAGCATTTT
CASSLQNRDFFLGNQPQHF
>TRBJ2-5|.|.|TRBV10-3
TGTGCCATCACTGCGGTTGGCGGATGGAATGAGCAGTACTTC
CAITAVGGWNEQYF
>TRBJ2-5|few|TRBD2|TRBV29-1
TGCAGCGTTGAAGAATTGGCGGGGGGCCTACAAGAGACCCAGTACTTC
CSVEELAGGLQETQYF
>TRBJ1-2|.|TRBD1|TRBV4-1
TGCGCCAGCAGCCAACCGGGACAGGGGAACGGCTACACCTTC
CASSQPGQGNGYTF
>TRBJ2-3|few|.|TRBV12-3/TRBV12-4
TGTGCCAGCAGTTTTTGGGGGGCTTTAGATACGCAGTATTTT
CASSFWGALDTQYF
>TRBJ2-7|few|.|TRBV6-1
TGTGCCAGCGGGCAGGGTAGCTCCTACGAGCAGTACTTC
CASGQGSSYEQYF
>TRBJ2-3|.|.|TRBV9
TGTGCCAGCAGCGTGGCAGGGGAACCAGATACGCAGTATTTT
CASSVAGEPDTQYF
>TRBJ1-5|.|.|TRBV27
TGTGCCAGCAGTTCCGGACCCCTTTTACATCAGCCCCAGCATTTT
CASSSGPLLHQPQHF
>TRBJ1-4|.|TRBD1|TRBV7-9
TGTGCCAGCAGCTTAAACAGGGGGCTTGAAAAACTGTTTTTT
CASSLNRGLEKLFF